One sample yielded the 17 T cell receptor beta chains listed below, sequenced in a study of T cells after posttransplantation cyclophosphamide. Sequencing used immunoSEQ multiplex PCR; TCRdb keeps in-frame clones, though not all of them. The table has 15,000 to 20,000 clones, 75% to 90% seen once. Treatment was busulfan-fludarabine conditioning, a marrow graft, and cyclophosphamide on days +3 and +4. Here the sequenced sample was PBMCs, taken after allogeneic stem cell transplant with posttransplant cyclophosphamide. These receptors were taken from a female patient aged 40 to 55 who received an allogeneic stem cell transplant from a related donor, was CMV-positive, and had no GVHD. Some T cells here may be from the graft donor.

The chain is built from TRBV28 and TRBJ1-5; D possibly corresponds to TRBD1 (5 bases). Germline assignment: CDR1 MDHEN and CDR2 SYDVKM. The V gene lost 1 base and the J gene lost 3 bases, with 13 bases spanning the gap. The CDR3 contains 16 residues. The CDR3 loop is CASSLSWAGSNQPQHF. The CDR3 DNA reads as TGTGCCAGCAGTTTATCCTGGGCAGGGTCCAATCAGCCCCAGCATTTT.

The chain uses TRBV9 and TRBJ2-7; 8 positions match TRBD1. This CDR3 has 16 amino acids. CDR1 is SGDLS, CDR2 YYNGEE, per germline. Trimming cost V 0 bases and J 0 bases; bases outside gene matches: 5. CDR3 protein: CASSVEGQASSYEQYF. The CDR3 DNA follows: TGTGCCAGCAGCGTAGAGGGACAGGCAAGCTCCTACGAGCAGTACTTC.

The chain carries TRBV6-5 and TRBJ2-2; D gene unclear. Germline V lookup: CDR1 MNHEY, CDR2 SVGAGI. The V end was cut by 0 bases, the J end by 0 bases, with 5 bases between. This CDR3 is 15 amino acids long. The CDR3 DNA reads as TGTGCCAGCAGTTACTCGAGAGCGAACACCGGGGAGCTGTTTTTT. This sequence encodes CASSYSRANTGELFF.

V is TRBV18 and J is TRBJ2-7; weak D call: TRBD1 (7 bases). The CDR3 has 14 residues. V gave up 4 bases and J gave up 0 bases, with 10 bases separating them. CDR1 is KGHSH, CDR2 LQKENI, per germline. In nucleotides, the CDR3 is TGTGCCAGCTCACGCGGGACAGACTCCTACGAGCAGTACTTC. Translated: CASSRGTDSYEQYF.

The chain couples TRBV9 to TRBJ2-2, with D possibly TRBD1 on 5 matching bases. Trimming cost V 4 bases and J 6 bases, with 16 bases left between them. Germline loops: CDR1 SGDLS, CDR2 YYNGEE. The CDR3 has 15 amino acids. As DNA, the CDR3 is TGTGCCAGCAGCTTAGAACAGGTTTTGGCCGGGGAGCTGTTTTTT. It yields the protein CASSLEQVLAGELFF.

The rearrangement joins TRBV28 to TRBJ1-1; D is possibly TRBD1 (5 bases). The germline V and J ends were trimmed by 6 bases and 4 bases, with 9 bases remaining between them. Germline V CDR1 and CDR2: MDHEN, SYDVKM. This CDR3 region has 12 residues. The CDR3 loop reads CASRPRGTEAFF. The CDR3 bases are TGTGCCAGCAGGCCTAGGGGCACTGAAGCTTTCTTT. Full variable domain (missing parts from reference TRBV28 and TRBJ1-1): DVKVTQSSRYLVKRTGEKVFLECVQDMDHENMFWYRQDPGLGLRLIYFSYDVKMKEKGDIPEGYSVSREKKERFSLILESASTNQTSMYLCASRPRGTEAFFGQGTRLTVV.

The rearrangement uses TRBV30 and TRBJ1-1, with D possibly being TRBD1 (5 bases). There are 13 residues in the CDR3. CDR1 GTSNPN and CDR2 SVGIG come from the germline V gene (reference sequence). V lost 4 bases and J 1 base, leaving 10 bases between the germline ends. The CDR3 sequence is CAWTGQGNTEAFF. The CDR3 nucleotides are TGTGCCTGGACGGGCCAGGGGAACACTGAAGCTTTCTTT. Looking up the rest from reference TRBV30 and TRBJ1-1 gives the full variable domain: SQTIHQWPATLVQPVGSPLSLECTVEGTSNPNLYWYRQAAGRGLQLLFYSVGIGQISSEVPQNLSASRPQDRQFILSSKKLLLSDSGFYLCAWTGQGNTEAFFGQGTRLTVV.

The V call is TRBV4-3, the J call TRBJ2-7, with 13 bases aligning to TRBD2. This CDR3 spans 18 amino acids. CDR1 and CDR2 (germline): LGHNA, YSLEER. V was pared by 0 bases and J by 7 bases, with 12 bases of the junction left unmatched. The CDR3 coding sequence is TGCGCCAGCAGCCAAGAATCGGGAGGACTAGCGGGAGATAATGAGCAGTACTTC. Translated: CASSQESGGLAGDNEQYF.

This clone has just a few counts. The V gene is TRBV6-1, the J gene TRBJ1-3; TRBD1 agrees at 7 bases. CDR1 is MNHNS, CDR2 SASEGT, per germline. V was pared by 7 bases and J by 6 bases, with 6 bases of the junction left unmatched. The CDR3 has 13 residues. For the CDR3, the DNA is TGTGCCAGCAAAAGACAGGGAGAAAACACCATATATTTT. This translates into CASKRQGENTIYF.

This clone has only one observation. The junction departs from the called germline gene at one end, perhaps through a read error. The rearrangement uses TRBV30 and TRBJ2-3, with D maybe TRBD2 (6 bases). The CDR3 totals 14 residues. Looked up from germline, CDR1 is GTSNPN and CDR2 is SVGIG (reference sequence). The CDR3: CAWGVGGLTDTQYF. The CDR3 DNA is TGTGCCTGGGGTGTAGGAGGGCTCACAGATACGCAGTATTTT.

The chain links TRBV15 to TRBJ2-7, with TRBD2 matching 9 bases. The ends lost 3 bases at V and 4 bases at J; junction bases unmatched: 13. The germline CDR1 and CDR2 sequences are LNHNV and YYDKDF (reference sequence). This CDR3 has 17 amino acids. CDR3 region: CATSRGVRREGGYEQYF. The CDR3 region has the DNA TGTGCCACCAGCAGGGGGGTTCGGCGGGAGGGCGGGTACGAGCAGTACTTC.

The chain joins TRBV28 to TRBJ1-1, with D tentatively TRBD1 (5 bases). The germline CDR1 and CDR2 sequences are MDHEN and SYDVKM. The CDR3 is 11 residues long. Trimming took off 7 bases at V and 5 bases at J, with 8 bases between the two ends. The CDR3 reads CASTYRTEAFF. The CDR3 region has the DNA TGTGCCAGCACCTACAGGACTGAAGCTTTCTTT.

This clone was recorded only once. V is TRBV14 and J is TRBJ1-1; D remains unclear. Germline-derived CDR1 and CDR2 are SGHDN and FVKESK. The CDR3 sequence is 14 residues long. V lost 4 bases, J lost 1 base, and 10 bases lay in between. CDR3 DNA: TGTGCCAGCAGCCTTGTACGGGGGAACACTGAAGCTTTCTTT. Translated: CASSLVRGNTEAFF.

The CDR3 loop is CASSSLQGYNTEAFF. The CDR3 region has the DNA TGTGCCAGCAGCTCCTTACAGGGATATAACACTGAAGCTTTCTTT. V is TRBV5-5 and J is TRBJ1-1, with a weak D call TRBD1 (6 bases). V lost 3 bases and J lost 2, with 14 bases in between. The CDR3 consists of 15 residues. Germline lookup yields CDR1 SGHKS and CDR2 YYEKEE (reference sequence).

This clone has a handful of counts. V and J are TRBV15 and TRBJ1-1; possible D gene TRBD1, 5 bases. This CDR3 has 15 amino acids. V was pared by 1 base and J by 6 bases, with 15 bases between. The germline gives CDR1 LNHNV, CDR2 YYDKDF (reference sequence). The CDR3 is CATSRVIGGGAEAFF. DNA of the CDR3: TGTGCCACCAGCAGAGTTATTGGTGGGGGGGCTGAAGCTTTCTTT.

The V call is TRBV12-5, the J call TRBJ2-3; D is possibly TRBD1 (6 bases). Germline loops: CDR1 LGHNT, CDR2 FRNRAP. V shed 1 base and J shed 3 bases, with 8 bases lying between them. The CDR3 loop spans 14 amino acids. For the CDR3, the DNA is TGTGCTAGTGGTTTGGACAGGGTTACAGATACGCAGTATTTT. Translating gives CASGLDRVTDTQYF.

The count of this clone is one. J is TRBJ2-5 and V is TRBV21-1; the D call of TRBD1 is as the table states it, not checked on the DNA. TRBV21-1 is an annotated pseudogene. The CDR3 runs 12 residues. The CDR3 DNA is TGTGCCAGCAGGGGGCGCCAAGAGACCCAGTACTTC. It yields the protein CASRGRQETQYF.